The 21 T cell receptor beta chains reported below all come from one sample, sequenced in a study of CXCR3-negative and CXCR3-positive naive CD8 T cells. Carrying UMI labels, the TRB cDNA libraries were prepared through 5' RACE. TCRdb re-called the 5' RACE reads and shows each CDR3 protein once, DNA omitted. The sample data list some 130,000 distinct CDR3 sequences. Material: naive CXCR3- CD8+ T cells from blood. Sample subset: CD45RO-CCR7+CD27+CD95- naive CD8+ T cells lacking CXCR3 (TNR3-). The receptors were sampled from a human donor in good health. Some clones in this sample may be carry-over from other donors' samples.

This sequence joins TRBV12-3 or TRBV12-4 and TRBJ2-7. There are 12 residues in the CDR3. The CDR3 sequence: CASSFNPYEQYF.

This rearrangement joins TRBV5-1 to TRBJ2-3; TCRdb returns TRBD2, unconfirmable since there is no DNA. Germline CDR1 and CDR2: SGHRS and YFSETQ. This CDR3 contains 13 residues. The CDR3 is CASTEDWTNTQYF.

The genes are TRBV11-2 and TRBJ2-2; the TRBD1 assignment by TCRdb is unverifiable without DNA. CDR1 and CDR2 (germline): SGHAT, FQNNGV. The CDR3 extends over 16 amino acids. This CDR3 reads CASIKPRTEPVGELFF.

The chain joins TRBV5-8 to TRBJ2-7; TCRdb's assignment of TRBD1 cannot be checked, as there is no DNA. Germline V gene lookup returns CDR1 SGHTS and CDR2 YDEGEE. This CDR3 comprises 17 residues. The CDR3 spells CASRTGTGGFRGAEQYF. The full variable domain, with the rest looked up from reference TRBV5-8 and TRBJ2-7, is EAGVTQSPTHLIKTRGQQATLRCSPISGHTSVYWYQQALGLGLQFLLWYDEGEERNRGNFPPRFSGRQFPNYSSELNVNALELEDSALYLCASRTGTGGFRGAEQYFGPGTRLTVT.

The V call is TRBV13, the J call TRBJ2-1; TCRdb's D call, TRBD2, is unchecked because there is no DNA. Germline V lookup: CDR1 PRHDT, CDR2 FYEKMQ (reference sequence). The CDR3 consists of 17 residues. CDR3 loop: CASSEQAGGVSYNEQFF. Drawing the rest from reference TRBV13 and TRBJ2-1, the complete variable domain is AAGVIQSPRHLIKEKRETATLKCYPIPRHDTVYWYQQGPGQDPQFLISFYEKMQSDKGSIPDRFSAQQFSDYHSELNMSSLELGDSALYFCASSEQAGGVSYNEQFFGPGTRLTVL.

The chain combines TRBV6-2 or TRBV6-3 with TRBJ2-7; TCRdb selects TRBD2, and the lack of DNA leaves this call unchecked. Per the germline V gene, CDR1 is MNHEY and CDR2 is SVGEGT. CDR3 length: 14 residues. The CDR3 is CASSYTGTRYEQYF.

The V call is TRBV9, the J call TRBJ2-5; the D gene TCRdb calls, TRBD1, cannot be checked with no DNA. Germline CDR1 reads SGDLS; CDR2 reads YYNGEE. This CDR3 is 17 amino acids long. CDR3: CASSVDRGRPPQETQYF.

The chain joins TRBV29-1 to TRBJ2-7; TCRdb picks TRBD2, but there is no DNA to check that call. The CDR3 runs to 12 residues. Germline V gives CDR1 SQVTM, CDR2 ANQGSEA. The CDR3 here is CSVEDGGGEQYF.

This chain connects TRBV7-6 to TRBJ2-3; TCRdb's D call, TRBD1, is unchecked because there is no DNA. The CDR3 sequence is 21 residues long. The germline gives CDR1 SGHVS, CDR2 FNYEAQ. The CDR3 is CASSSEGPGQGFEISTDTQYF.

The J gene is TRBJ2-7, the V gene TRBV20-1; TCRdb names TRBD1, which stays unverified in the absence of DNA. Per the germline V gene, CDR1 is DFQATT and CDR2 is SNEGSKA (reference sequence). The length of the CDR3 is 14 residues. The chain's CDR3 is CSAGTGILPYEQYF.

The chain links TRBV15 to TRBJ2-3; TCRdb designates TRBD1, a call that cannot be tested without DNA. There are 14 residues in the CDR3. The germline V gene has CDR1 LNHNV and CDR2 YYDKDF (reference sequence). The CDR3 reads CATSSDRVTDTQYF.

The J gene is TRBJ1-2, the V gene TRBV14; TCRdb calls TRBD1, which cannot be checked without DNA. This CDR3 region has 14 residues. Germline V gives CDR1 SGHDN, CDR2 FVKESK. The CDR3: CASSQVPGSYGYTF.

The gene calls are TRBV4-3 and TRBJ2-7. This CDR3 has 15 amino acids. Germline V lookup: CDR1 LGHNA, CDR2 YSLEER. The CDR3 loop is CASSQDVEGFYEQYF.

This chain uses TRBV20-1 with TRBJ2-3; TCRdb selects TRBD2, and the lack of DNA leaves this call unchecked. The CDR3 is made up of 14 amino acids. Looked up from germline, CDR1 is DFQATT and CDR2 is SNEGSKA (reference sequence). This CDR3 reads CSASFGGAPDTQYF.

The J gene is TRBJ2-7, the V gene TRBV28; TCRdb calls TRBD1, which cannot be checked without DNA. CDR1 MDHEN and CDR2 SYDVKM come from the germline V gene. The CDR3 has 18 residues. This CDR3 is CASSVWGQSQGAFYEQYF. Filled out from reference TRBV28 and TRBJ2-7, the complete variable domain reads DVKVTQSSRYLVKRTGEKVFLECVQDMDHENMFWYRQDPGLGLRLIYFSYDVKMKEKGDIPEGYSVSREKKERFSLILESASTNQTSMYLCASSVWGQSQGAFYEQYFGPGTRLTVT.

V is TRBV29-1 and J is TRBJ2-7; TCRdb selects TRBD1, and the lack of DNA leaves this call unchecked. The CDR3 consists of 14 residues. Germline V CDR1 and CDR2: SQVTM, ANQGSEA. CDR3 in amino acids: CSVEGQGEDYEQYF.

The chain has TRBV19 and TRBJ2-1; TCRdb's D gene call, TRBD2, goes unchecked for lack of DNA. CDR3 length: 17 residues. CDR1 and CDR2 from the germline V gene are LNHDA and SQIVND (reference sequence). The CDR3 loop is CASSSALAGGQYNEQFF.

The genes are TRBV6-1 and TRBJ2-1. Germline CDR1 and CDR2: MNHNS and SASEGT. The CDR3 loop spans 14 amino acids. The CDR3 sequence is CASKYDSSYNEQFF.

This chain uses TRBV6-9 with TRBJ1-5; the D call from TCRdb, TRBD1, cannot be confirmed without DNA. The CDR3 has 17 residues. CDR1 MNHGY and CDR2 SVAAGI come from the germline V gene. This CDR3 reads CASLKWTGRPSNQPQHF.

The CDR3 protein is CASSQDLPGLAGGPHTGELFF. The rearrangement joins TRBV4-3 to TRBJ2-2; there is no DNA to check the TCRdb D call of TRBD2. This CDR3 spans 21 amino acids. Germline CDR1 reads LGHNA; CDR2 reads YSLEER.

V gene TRBV4-3 combines with J gene TRBJ2-7; TCRdb's D call, TRBD1, is unchecked because there is no DNA. CDR1 and CDR2 (germline): LGHNA, YSLEER. The CDR3 extends over 16 amino acids. CDR3 loop: CASSLGGDGGSYEQYF.